These T cell receptor beta chains were read from a single sample in a study of blood T cells in healthy people across ages. MiXCR was run by TCRdb on the 5' RACE reads, yielding one entry per CDR3 protein. The sample yields approximately 1.5 million distinct CDR3 sequences, roughly 32% seen once. The sequenced sample was blood. The receptors come from a woman aged 25 to 39 in good health. CDR3s include the opening cysteine and the closing phenylalanine or tryptophan. The order of the fields is clone size, J gene, D gene, V gene, CDR3 protein, CDR3 DNA. D genes are given only for firm matches. The size field is filled for only some rows; it gives once, few, many or a size class.

NA TRBJ2-7 NA TRBV3-1 CASSQGPMYEQYF TGTGCCAGCAGCCAAGGCCCCATGTACGAGCAGTACTTC
many TRBJ1-2 TRBD1 TRBV7-2 CASSLMDRPGTGGYTF TGTGCCAGCAGCTTAATGGACAGGCCGGGCACGGGTGGCTACACCTTC
few TRBJ1-2 NA TRBV6-1 CASSGPDGYTF TGTGCCAGCAGTGGACCGGATGGCTACACCTTC
NA TRBJ1-6 TRBD1 TRBV9 CASTTPGTVNSPLHF TGTGCCAGCACCACACCCGGGACAGTTAATTCACCCCTCCACTTT
NA TRBJ2-3 NA TRBV6-5 CASRVAGRTDTQYF TGTGCCAGCAGGGTCGCGGGACGCACAGATACGCAGTATTTT
few TRBJ2-3 TRBD2 TRBV11-2 CASSSQSGGPTDTQYF TGTGCCAGCAGCTCCCAGAGCGGGGGGCCCACAGATACGCAGTATTTT
NA TRBJ2-7 NA TRBV12-3/TRBV12-4 CASSFWDSYEQYF TGTGCCAGCAGTTTTTGGGACTCCTACGAGCAGTACTTC
few TRBJ2-4 NA TRBV6-1 CASSALLSGYGQYF TGTGCCAGCAGTGCTCTACTAAGCGGCTACGGGCAGTACTTC
NA TRBJ1-2 NA TRBV3-1 CATSKLPNYGYTF TGTGCCACCTCCAAACTCCCTAACTATGGCTACACCTTC
NA TRBJ2-7 TRBD2 TRBV14 CASSQDLAGREQYF TGTGCCAGCAGCCAAGATCTAGCGGGGAGGGAGCAGTACTTC
NA TRBJ1-6 NA TRBV27 CASSGHSSYNSPLHF TGTGCCAGCAGCGGACACAGCTCCTATAATTCACCCCTCCACTTT
few TRBJ2-2 NA TRBV29-1 CSVESQGLTGELFF TGCAGCGTTGAAAGCCAGGGGCTCACCGGGGAGCTGTTTTTT
NA TRBJ2-1 TRBD2 TRBV6-4 CASSEGLAGSSRYNEQFF TGTGCCAGCAGTGAAGGGCTAGCGGGGTCAAGCAGATACAATGAGCAGTTCTTC
NA TRBJ2-1 TRBD2 TRBV6-5 CASIPASSGGNEQFF TGTGCCAGCATCCCCGCTAGTAGCGGGGGGAATGAGCAGTTCTTC
NA TRBJ2-5 NA TRBV12-3/TRBV12-4 CASSPGGPTRETQYF TGTGCCAGCAGTCCCGGGGGGCCGACCCGCGAGACCCAGTACTTC
NA TRBJ2-7 NA TRBV27 CASSSPGVGYERYF TGTGCCAGCAGTTCTCCGGGGGTCGGCTACGAGCGGTACTTC